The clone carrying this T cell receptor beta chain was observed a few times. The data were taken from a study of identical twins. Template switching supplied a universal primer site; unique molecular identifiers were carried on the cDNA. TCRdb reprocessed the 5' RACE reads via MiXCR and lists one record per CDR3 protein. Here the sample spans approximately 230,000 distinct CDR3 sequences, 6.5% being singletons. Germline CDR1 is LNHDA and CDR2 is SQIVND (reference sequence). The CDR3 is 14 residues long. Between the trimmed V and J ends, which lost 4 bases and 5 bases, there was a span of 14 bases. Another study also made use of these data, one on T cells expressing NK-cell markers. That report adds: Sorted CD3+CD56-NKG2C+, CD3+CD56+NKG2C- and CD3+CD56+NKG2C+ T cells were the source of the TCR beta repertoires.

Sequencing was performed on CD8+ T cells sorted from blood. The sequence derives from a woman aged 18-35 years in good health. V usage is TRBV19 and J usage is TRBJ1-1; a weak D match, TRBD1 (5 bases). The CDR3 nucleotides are TGTGCCAGTAGTAATCAGAGACCAGGGACTGAAGCTTTCTTT. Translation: CASSNQRPGTEAFF.